This entry lists 28 T cell receptor beta chains sequenced from one sample in a study of blood T cell repertoires in COVID-19. The data were produced by immunoSEQ multiplex PCR, yet TCRdb's version contains in-frame clones alone and is incomplete. Among about 150,000 clones, roughly three quarters were seen once, and the ten largest hold around 4%. The sequencing input was peripheral blood. These receptors were obtained from a man between 60 and 75 years old with acute or convalescent COVID-19.

The CDR3 DNA is TGTGCCAGCAGTCTAGCGTTGGGCTCCTACAATGAGCAGTTCTTC. This encodes CASSLALGSYNEQFF. This chain uses TRBV5-6 with TRBJ2-1; weak D call: TRBD2 (6 bases). The CDR3 consists of 15 residues. The ends were cut back, 5 bases at V and 0 bases at J, with 12 bases in the middle. Germline assignment: CDR1 SGHDT and CDR2 YYEEEE.

The rearrangement links TRBV13 to TRBJ2-7; 7 nucleotides line up with TRBD1. Germline assignment: CDR1 PRHDT and CDR2 FYEKMQ (reference sequence). The trim removed 6 bases at V and 0 bases at J, leaving 5 bases unmatched. The CDR3 is 14 amino acids. The chain's CDR3 is CASRPGTASYEQYF. CDR3 nucleotides: TGTGCCAGCAGGCCTGGGACAGCCTCCTACGAGCAGTACTTC.

This sequence joins TRBV6-6 and TRBJ1-5, with a tentative D call TRBD1 (6 bases). CDR1 is MNHNY and CDR2 is SVGAGI in the germline V gene (reference sequence). Trimming left V 3 bases short and J 2 bases short, with 14 bases between. The length of the CDR3 is 16 residues. The CDR3 nucleotides are TGTGCCAGCAGTTATGACGGGGGGGCGGGCAATCAGCCCCAGCATTTT. It is translated as CASSYDGGAGNQPQHF.

This sequence joins TRBV10-3 and TRBJ2-1; 7 bases fit TRBD1. J lost 7 bases, V lost 8 bases, and 5 bases had no gene match. Germline CDR1 ENHRY, CDR2 SYGVKD. This CDR3 has 12 residues. CDR3 sequence reads: CAIAYRGNEQFF. The CDR3 DNA follows: TGTGCCATCGCCTACAGGGGAAATGAGCAGTTCTTC.

The chain employs TRBV9 and TRBJ2-3, with 7 positions matching TRBD2. Germline CDR1 SGDLS, CDR2 YYNGEE. The CDR3 has 16 amino acids. J lost 1 base, V lost 1 base, and 6 bases had no gene match. The CDR3 sequence: CASSVMSGRGTDTQYF. In DNA form, the CDR3 reads TGTGCCAGCAGCGTAATGTCGGGGAGGGGCACAGATACGCAGTATTTT.

V gene TRBV21-1 combines with J gene TRBJ2-1; TRBD2 was called by the table and not checked on the DNA. TRBV21-1 is classified as a pseudogene. The CDR3 runs to 16 residues. The chain's CDR3 is CASSKARPCAYNEQFF. As DNA, the CDR3 is TGTGCCAGCAGCAAAGCGCGCCCTTGTGCCTACAATGAGCAGTTCTTC.

The chain couples TRBV6-5 to TRBJ2-3; possible D gene TRBD1, 5 bases. The ends were cut back, 6 bases at V and 1 base at J, with 8 bases in the middle. CDR1 and CDR2 from the germline V gene are MNHEY and SVGAGI. The CDR3 length is 13 residues. CDR3 residues: CASRGRGTDTQYF. CDR3 nucleotides: TGTGCCAGCAGGGGCAGGGGCACAGATACGCAGTATTTT.

The gene calls are TRBV2 and TRBJ2-7, with D maybe TRBD2 (6 bases). CDR3 length: 11 residues. V shed 5 bases and J shed 7 bases, with 9 bases lying between them. Per germline, CDR1 SNHLY and CDR2 FYNNEI. CDR3 coding DNA: TGTGCCAGCAGTATTCGGGGGGAGCAGTACTTC. Its protein is CASSIRGEQYF.

The chain couples TRBV7-9 to TRBJ2-7, with 8 positions matching TRBD1. The trim removed 2 bases at V and 5 bases at J, leaving 5 bases unmatched. This CDR3 spans 14 amino acids. The V gene's germline CDR1 is SEHNR and CDR2 FQNEAQ (reference sequence). The CDR3 region is CASSLIQGGHEQYF. CDR3 DNA: TGTGCCAGCAGCTTAATACAGGGGGGACACGAGCAGTACTTC.

The chain employs TRBV30 and TRBJ1-3; D not certain. Trimming shortened V by 8 bases and J by 2 bases, and 13 bases separated the two germline ends. Germline V gives CDR1 GTSNPN, CDR2 SVGIG (reference sequence). This CDR3 is built from 13 residues. CDR3 nucleotides: TGTGCCGGTACCCTCGGTGCTGGAAACACCATATATTTT. Protein: CAGTLGAGNTIYF.

The CDR3 DNA reads TGCGCCAGCAGCCATAACTACCAGGGGCCCTACAATGAGCAGTTCTTC. Amino acid sequence: CASSHNYQGPYNEQFF. J is TRBJ2-1 and V is TRBV4-1; possibly TRBD1 for D (6 bases). Germline CDR1 MGHRA, CDR2 YSYEKL. Trimming removed 3 bases from V and 2 bases from J, with 14 bases in between. The CDR3 spans 16 residues.

The chain couples TRBV7-3 to TRBJ2-7; D uncertain. V gave up 4 bases and J gave up 0 bases, with 10 bases separating them. Germline CDR1 is SGHTA and CDR2 is FQGTGA. This CDR3 contains 14 residues. CDR3 coding DNA: TGTGCCAGCAGCTCAGACTCGAGCTCCTACGAGCAGTACTTC. Protein: CASSSDSSSYEQYF.

This chain links TRBV2 with TRBJ2-2, with 8 nucleotides matching TRBD2. J gave up 1 base and V 7 bases, and 5 bases lay outside the gene matches. CDR1 and CDR2 (germline): SNHLY, FYNNEI. The CDR3 length is 15 residues. The DNA for the CDR3 is TGTGCCAGCAAGCCGGCGGGAGGGAACACCGGGGAGCTGTTTTTT. This encodes CASKPAGGNTGELFF.

The CDR3 DNA reads TGCGCCAGCAGCTTGTCTAGCGAGAGCGGGGAGACCCAGTACTTC. Protein product: CASSLSSESGETQYF. The V gene is TRBV5-1, the J gene TRBJ2-5; D is perhaps TRBD2 (6 bases). Germline values: CDR1 SGHRS, CDR2 YFSETQ. Trimming removed 1 base from V and 5 bases from J, with 15 bases in between. The CDR3 loop spans 15 amino acids.

This clone was detected a few times. This chain uses TRBV7-8 with TRBJ2-7, with D possibly being TRBD1 (5 bases). The ends were cut back, 4 bases at V and 2 bases at J, with 15 bases in the middle. Germline CDR1 and CDR2: SGHVS and FQNEAQ. The CDR3 totals 15 residues. The CDR3 sequence: CASSYLETEAYEQYF. The CDR3 DNA follows: TGTGCCAGCAGCTATTTAGAGACAGAGGCCTACGAGCAGTACTTC.

The chain has TRBV15 and TRBJ2-7; 8 positions agree with TRBD2. The CDR3 is 15 amino acids. Germline trimming cut 3 bases from V and 0 bases from J; bases unmatched to any gene: 4. CDR1 and CDR2 (germline): LNHNV, YYDKDF (reference sequence). This chain's CDR3 is CATSSPTSGSYEQYF. The CDR3 DNA follows: TGTGCCACCAGCAGCCCTACTAGCGGCTCCTACGAGCAGTACTTC.

For this clone: This CDR3 fails to terminate in the conserved phenylalanine or tryptophan, so it likely reflects a read error. No DNA is shown, since the ends of the CDR3 on it are uncertain; the CDR3 is the one TCRdb lists. The J gene is TRBJ2-7, the V gene TRBV2; the listed D gene, TRBD1, was not tested against the DNA. The CDR3 region is 11 residues in length, termini included. Germline CDR1 and CDR2: SNHLY and FYNNEI. The CDR3 loop is CASSEIQGGLG.

This clone came up many times. The genes are TRBV28 and TRBJ2-1, with a weak D call TRBD2 (7 bases). The CDR3 is 16 amino acids. Per germline, CDR1 MDHEN and CDR2 SYDVKM. V gave up 1 base and J gave up 0 bases, with 10 bases separating them. The CDR3 here is CASSLFRGGSYNEQFF. In DNA form, the CDR3 reads TGTGCCAGCAGTTTATTTAGGGGGGGCTCCTACAATGAGCAGTTCTTC.

V is TRBV3-1 (or the pseudogene TRBV3-2) and J is TRBJ2-1, with a possible D match to TRBD1 (6 bases). The CDR3 runs 12 residues. The germline V and J ends were trimmed by 4 bases and 7 bases, with 8 bases remaining between them. Germline CDR1 and CDR2: LGHDT and YNNKEL (reference sequence). The CDR3 sequence: CASSRQGNEQFF. In nucleotides, the CDR3 is TGTGCCAGCAGCCGGCAGGGGAATGAGCAGTTCTTC.

J is TRBJ1-2 and V is TRBV4-1; perhaps TRBD1 as D (5 bases). In germline, CDR1 is MGHRA, CDR2 YSYEKL. The V and J ends lost 4 bases and 5 bases respectively, with 14 bases between them. This CDR3 spans 14 amino acids. The CDR3 loop is CASSLNFDRYGYTF. The CDR3 nucleotides are TGCGCCAGCAGCCTCAATTTCGACAGATATGGCTACACCTTC.

The genes are TRBV27 and TRBJ2-7; D might be TRBD2 (5 bases). V was pared by 0 bases and J by 7 bases, with 22 bases between. CDR1 is MNHEY and CDR2 is SMNVEV in the germline V gene (reference sequence). The length of the CDR3 is 17 residues. CDR3 DNA: TGTGCCAGCAGTTTATCAGTCCGTTTTAGCGTTTTTTCGGAGCAGTACTTC. This codes for CASSLSVRFSVFSEQYF.

The chain recombines TRBV15 with TRBJ2-7; possible D gene TRBD2, 5 bases. Germline CDR1 LNHNV, CDR2 YYDKDF (reference sequence). The CDR3 length is 15 residues. The V gene lost 5 bases and the J gene lost 0 bases, with 14 bases spanning the gap. CDR3 region: CATSFRGGLSYEQYF. As DNA, the CDR3 is TGTGCCACCAGCTTCCGGGGTGGACTCTCCTACGAGCAGTACTTC.

This clone was counted once. The V gene is TRBV27, the J gene TRBJ1-6; unclear D gene. CDR1 and CDR2 from the germline V gene are MNHEY and SMNVEV (reference sequence). V was clipped by 7 bases and J by 7 bases, with 5 bases between them. This CDR3 has 11 residues. The CDR3 DNA follows: TGTGCCAGCACCCTGAATTCACCCCTCCACTTT. Translation: CASTLNSPLHF.

This chain connects TRBV5-1 to TRBJ2-3, with TRBD2 matching 9 bases. The CDR3 has 15 amino acids. V shed 4 bases and J 2 bases; nucleotides not matched to a gene: 5. Germline V CDR1 and CDR2: SGHRS, YFSETQ. This CDR3 is CASSMGLAVTDTQYF. The CDR3 region has the DNA TGCGCCAGCAGCATGGGACTAGCTGTCACAGATACGCAGTATTTT.

The V call is TRBV5-1, the J call TRBJ2-3, with TRBD2 matching 8 bases. This CDR3 has 15 residues. V lost 4 bases and J lost 1; bases outside the gene matches: 5. Germline V gene data show CDR1 as SGHRS and CDR2 as YFSETQ. CDR3 sequence (DNA): TGCGCCAGCAGCCCCGGGGGGGGAGGCACAGATACGCAGTATTTT. Protein: CASSPGGGGTDTQYF.

This clone has more than one count but fewer than ten. This sequence joins TRBV15 and TRBJ2-1, with TRBD2 as a possible D gene (6 bases). V gave up 3 bases and J gave up 7 bases, with 13 bases separating them. The CDR3 runs to 14 residues. The germline V gene has CDR1 LNHNV and CDR2 YYDKDF (reference sequence). CDR3 loop: CATSSLRDWNEQFF. The CDR3 DNA sequence: TGTGCCACCAGCAGTCTCCGGGACTGGAATGAGCAGTTCTTC. Full variable domain (rest looked up from reference TRBV15 and TRBJ2-1): DAMVIQNPRYQVTQFGKPVTLSCSQTLNHNVMYWYQQKSSQAPKLLFHYYDKDFNNEADTPDNFQSRRPNTSFCFLDIRSPGLGDTAMYLCATSSLRDWNEQFFGPGTRLTVL.

This clone appeared a single time. The chain links TRBV5-4 to TRBJ2-5; 11 nucleotides match TRBD2. Germline V CDR1 and CDR2: SGHNT, YYREEE (reference sequence). This CDR3 is built from 15 residues. V gave up 4 bases and J gave up 5 bases; unmatched junction bases: 7. As DNA, the CDR3 is TGTGCCAGCAGCGTTAGCGGGAGGGCCAGTGAGACCCAGTACTTC. Its translation is CASSVSGRASETQYF.

J is TRBJ2-2 and V is TRBV27, with a possible D match to TRBD1 (7 bases). Trimming removed 3 bases from V and 1 base from J, with 15 bases in between. CDR3 size: 17 residues. The germline CDR1 and CDR2 sequences are MNHEY and SMNVEV (reference sequence). In DNA form, the CDR3 reads TGTGCCAGCAGTTTCTCCAGGGGGGAGAGGAACACCGGGGAGCTGTTTTTT. It yields the protein CASSFSRGERNTGELFF.